Sequencing of this T cell receptor beta chain was carried out in a study of CXCR3-negative and CXCR3-positive naive CD8 T cells. Study results and limitations: Researchers report that CXCR3-positive naive cells carry more hydrophobic TRB CDR3s than CXCR3-negative naive cells.

Sorting was done in triplicate for each CD8+ T cell subset (around 300,000 cells each). The authors prepared UMI-labeled TRB cDNA libraries by 5' RACE. TCRdb reprocessed the 5' RACE reads and stores each CDR3 protein as one record, lacking DNA. The sample table sets out 100,000 to 150,000 distinct CDR3 sequences. The CDR3 is made up of 15 amino acids. Germline V lookup: CDR1 MNHNY, CDR2 SVGAGI (reference sequence). As concerns this clonotype: Its antigen is not identified.

This clonotype was sampled from a human donor in good health. Some clones in this sample may be carry-over from other donors' samples. The V and J genes are TRBV6-6 and TRBJ1-1. Source material: naive CXCR3- CD8+ T cells from blood. Subset of the sample: CD45RO-CCR7+CD27+CD95- naive CD8+ T cells lacking CXCR3 (TNR3-). The CDR3 spells CASSYSAEVNTEAFF.